These 24 T cell receptor beta chains originate from one sample sequenced in a study of blood T cell repertoires in COVID-19. Generated by immunoSEQ multiplex PCR, the TCRdb table keeps only in-frame clones and is missing some. The repertoire holds 250,000 or so clones, with about 90% as singletons. The sequenced sample was PBMCs or T cells enriched from blood (not recorded which). The receptors shown here come from a human donor in a cohort exposed to, infected with or recovered from COVID-19 (not recorded which). The donor label of this sample is uncertain.

The chain employs TRBV5-6 and TRBJ1-4, with D maybe TRBD1 (5 bases). Per germline, CDR1 SGHDT and CDR2 YYEEEE. V lost 4 bases and J 8 bases, leaving 15 bases between the germline ends. The CDR3 is made up of 14 amino acids. The CDR3 protein is CASSPPRGGEKLFF. The CDR3 region has the DNA TGTGCCAGCAGCCCACCTAGGGGTGGAGAAAAACTGTTTTTT.

V usage is TRBV5-1 and J usage is TRBJ1-6; 9 bases fit TRBD1. This CDR3 comprises 16 residues. Looked up from germline, CDR1 is SGHRS and CDR2 is YFSETQ. The junction had 9 bases not matched to a gene; V was cut back by 1 base and J by 10 bases. The CDR3 is CASSLTSDRGISPLHF. The CDR3 nucleotides are TGCGCCAGCAGCTTGACGTCGGACAGGGGAATCTCACCCCTCCACTTT.

This rearrangement joins TRBV3-1 (or the pseudogene TRBV3-2) to TRBJ2-7; 9 positions match TRBD1. Germline V gene data show CDR1 as LGHDT and CDR2 as YNNKEL (reference sequence). This CDR3 spans 16 amino acids. The junction had 15 bases not matched to a gene; V was cut back by 6 bases and J by 6 bases. CDR3 nucleotides: TGTGCCAGCAGATCTTACGCCGGGACAGGGAAAAGCGAGCAGTACTTC. Its translation is CASRSYAGTGKSEQYF.

V is TRBV24-1 and J is TRBJ2-3, with a weak D call TRBD2 (6 bases). Germline assignment: CDR1 KGHDR and CDR2 SFDVKD. V lost 3 bases to trimming and J lost 11 bases, with 14 bases between them. The CDR3 consists of 13 residues. The CDR3 DNA reads as TGTGCCACCAGTGATCTCACAGCGGAGGGGCAGTATTTT. As protein: CATSDLTAEGQYF.

The V gene is TRBV6-5, the J gene TRBJ2-1, with 8 bases fitting TRBD2. The CDR3 has 14 residues. J gave up 8 bases and V 6 bases, and 9 bases lay outside the gene matches. CDR1 and CDR2 (germline): MNHEY, SVGAGI. CDR3 bases: TGTGCCAGCAGGCCGGGACTAGGAGGCCATGAGCAGTTCTTC. This sequence encodes CASRPGLGGHEQFF.

The genes are TRBV24-1 and TRBJ1-5; 8 bases agree with TRBD1. This CDR3 contains 15 residues. With 0 bases clipped from V and 7 bases from J, the junction kept 4 bases outside the gene matches. CDR1 and CDR2 (germline): KGHDR, SFDVKD. Here the CDR3 DNA reads TGTGCCACCAGTGATTTGGCAGGGGGCGACCAGCCCCAGCATTTT. It yields the protein CATSDLAGGDQPQHF.

This clone was recorded a few times. The chain employs TRBV9 and TRBJ1-1; unclear D gene. CDR1 and CDR2 (germline): SGDLS, YYNGEE. With 0 bases removed from V and 5 bases from J, the gap between germline ends came to 14 bases. The CDR3 extends over 15 amino acids. CDR3 DNA: TGTGCCAGCAGCGTAGCTTGGGTGCCGGGGACTGAAGCTTTCTTT. Protein: CASSVAWVPGTEAFF.

CDR3 bases: TGCGCCAGCGGCGGGGGGCCTGGTATGAACACTGAAGCTTTCTTT. It translates to CASGGGPGMNTEAFF. V and J are TRBV5-1 and TRBJ1-1, with D possibly being TRBD1 (6 bases). This CDR3 region has 15 residues. Germline CDR1 SGHRS, CDR2 YFSETQ. Trimming left V 7 bases short and J 0 bases short, with 16 bases between.

The chain is built from TRBV18 and TRBJ2-3; D might be TRBD1 (6 bases). This CDR3 is built from 17 residues. V was clipped by 2 bases and J by 0 bases, with 15 bases between them. The germline V gene has CDR1 KGHSH and CDR2 LQKENI. This CDR3 reads CASSPVTGPTSTDTQYF. The DNA of the CDR3 is TGTGCCAGCTCACCAGTCACAGGGCCTACTAGCACAGATACGCAGTATTTT.

V is TRBV30 and J is TRBJ2-3; 7 nucleotides line up with TRBD1. Per the germline V gene, CDR1 is GTSNPN and CDR2 is SVGIG (reference sequence). This CDR3 spans 14 amino acids. Trimming removed 2 bases from V and 5 bases from J; junction bases left unmatched: 7. CDR3 nucleotide sequence: TGTGCCTGGAGTCGAGTGACAGGGAGAGATACGCAGTATTTT. Translating it yields CAWSRVTGRDTQYF.

The chain carries TRBV5-1 and TRBJ2-2; weak D call: TRBD2 (6 bases). Germline CDR1 and CDR2: SGHRS and YFSETQ. The V end lost 0 bases, the J end lost 4 bases, and 13 bases lay between the germline ends. CDR3 length: 16 residues. CDR3 sequence (DNA): TGCGCCAGCAGCTTGGAAACGGGAGTTGGCACCGGGGAGCTGTTTTTT. The encoded protein is CASSLETGVGTGELFF.

The CDR3 region is CASSVRLPETQYF. CDR3 coding DNA: TGTGCCAGTAGTGTGAGACTCCCGGAGACCCAGTACTTC. V gene TRBV19 combines with J gene TRBJ2-5; D not certain. CDR3 size: 13 residues. Between the trimmed V and J ends, which lost 5 bases and 5 bases, there was a span of 12 bases. Per germline, CDR1 LNHDA and CDR2 SQIVND (reference sequence).

V usage is TRBV7-2 and J usage is TRBJ1-6; a weak D match, TRBD1 (5 bases). The V end was cut by 5 bases, the J end by 6 bases, with 8 bases between. Germline CDR1 SGHTA, CDR2 FQGNSA. CDR3 length: 13 residues. CDR3 nucleotides: TGTGCCAGCAGCCTGACAGTTAATTCACCCCTCCACTTT. This codes for CASSLTVNSPLHF.

The V and J genes are TRBV6-4 and TRBJ2-1; D is perhaps TRBD1 (5 bases). The V end lost 4 bases, the J end lost 4 bases, and 14 bases lay between the germline ends. This CDR3 comprises 15 residues. Germline CDR1 MRHNA, CDR2 SNTAGT. The CDR3 region has the DNA TGTGCCAGCAGTGTTTCCAGGGATCTTTACAATGAGCAGTTCTTC. Translation gives CASSVSRDLYNEQFF.

The table lists this clone with a count of one. The V and J genes are TRBV5-4 and TRBJ2-4; D may be TRBD1 (5 bases). CDR3 length: 16 residues. Per germline, CDR1 SGHNT and CDR2 YYREEE (reference sequence). Trimming pared 4 bases from V and 5 bases from J, leaving 19 bases between. This CDR3 is CASSRWGPTRENIQYF. The CDR3 bases are TGTGCCAGCAGCCGGTGGGGCCCGACAAGGGAAAACATTCAGTACTTC.

This clone appeared once. This chain links TRBV19 with TRBJ2-5; D not certain. The V and J ends lost 5 bases and 1 base respectively, with 11 bases between them. Germline lookup yields CDR1 LNHDA and CDR2 SQIVND (reference sequence). The CDR3 contains 14 residues. The CDR3 loop is CASSVLASQETQYF. The CDR3 nucleotides read TGTGCCAGTAGTGTACTGGCTAGCCAAGAGACCCAGTACTTC.

The table lists this clone with a few counts. V gene TRBV30 combines with J gene TRBJ1-2; weak D call: TRBD1 (5 bases). Germline assignment: CDR1 GTSNPN and CDR2 SVGIG (reference sequence). The CDR3 is made up of 13 amino acids. V lost 0 bases to trimming and J lost 4 bases, with 9 bases between them. In DNA, the CDR3 is TGTGCCTGGAGTGTTGGACACCTCTATGGCTACACCTTC. Amino acids: CAWSVGHLYGYTF.

The rearrangement joins TRBV19 to TRBJ1-1, with D perhaps TRBD1 (6 bases). This CDR3 has 14 residues. Trimming stripped 5 bases from V and 6 bases from J, with 16 bases between. Germline V gene lookup returns CDR1 LNHDA and CDR2 SQIVND (reference sequence). CDR3 DNA: TGTGCCAGTAGTTTTTTGGGGGGGCGTTCTGAAGCTTTCTTT. As protein: CASSFLGGRSEAFF.

The CDR3 loop is CASSMGTFYEQYF. The CDR3 DNA reads TGCGCCAGCTCCATGGGCACTTTCTACGAGCAGTACTTC. V is TRBV5-1 and J is TRBJ2-7; D is unresolved. This CDR3 contains 13 residues. The V end lost 7 bases, the J end lost 3 bases, and 14 bases lay between the germline ends. Per the germline V gene, CDR1 is SGHRS and CDR2 is YFSETQ.

This chain connects TRBV7-8 to TRBJ2-5; 10 nucleotides agree with TRBD2. Germline V gene sequence: CDR1 SGHVS, CDR2 FQNEAQ. CDR3 length equals 18 residues. The V and J ends lost 2 bases and 7 bases, in that order; junction bases with no gene match: 16. CDR3 in amino acids: CASSLPRSSGGPRGTQYF. The CDR3 nucleotides read TGTGCCAGCAGCTTACCTCGGAGTAGCGGGGGGCCCAGGGGGACCCAGTACTTC.

The genes are TRBV27 and TRBJ2-7; 8 nucleotides line up with TRBD1. In germline, CDR1 is MNHEY, CDR2 SMNVEV (reference sequence). The CDR3 is 16 residues long. V lost 0 bases, J lost 0 bases, and 4 bases stayed unmatched. The chain's CDR3 is CASSLSPTGVSYEQYF. CDR3 bases: TGTGCCAGCAGTTTATCTCCGACAGGGGTCTCCTACGAGCAGTACTTC.

The CDR3 sequence is CASSQDVGQGLAGGDDTQYF. DNA of the CDR3: TGTGCCAGCAGCCAAGATGTAGGCCAGGGACTAGCGGGGGGTGACGATACGCAGTATTTT. The rearrangement links TRBV4-2 to TRBJ2-3, with TRBD2 identical over 15 bases. V was clipped by 0 bases and J by 6 bases; unmatched bases: 13. Germline values: CDR1 LGHNA, CDR2 YNFKEQ. The CDR3 sequence is 20 residues long.

J is TRBJ2-3 and V is TRBV10-3; 7 nucleotides line up with TRBD1. From germline, CDR1 is ENHRY and CDR2 SYGVKD. The CDR3 has 15 amino acids. After removal of 3 bases from V and 0 bases from J, the junction contained 3 bases not matched to a gene. In DNA, the CDR3 is TGTGCCATCAGTGACCGGGACAGCAGCACAGATACGCAGTATTTT. Translation gives CAISDRDSSTDTQYF.

V usage is TRBV12-3 or TRBV12-4 and J usage is TRBJ1-5; TRBD1 matches 7 bases. Trimming removed 7 bases from V and 8 bases from J; junction bases left unmatched: 8. The CDR3 sequence is 13 residues long. CDR3 DNA: TGTGCCAGCAAGGGGGCAGGGGCTGAGCCCCAGCATTTT. Protein: CASKGAGAEPQHF.